A selection of T cell receptor beta chains follows, all from one sample in a study of CD8 T cells in ankylosing spondylitis. TCRdb used MiXCR to reprocess the 5' RACE reads, holding one entry per CDR3 protein. The sample has 250,000 or so distinct CDR3 sequences, 10% seen once; the top ten hold about 3%. The sequenced material came from blood, either unsorted or a sorted T cell fraction (not recorded which). The source of these receptors is a male donor with ankylosing spondylitis or in good health (not recorded which). Each CDR3 is given with its conserved first and last residue. A D gene is named only where the DNA matches it firmly. A clone size is listed for some rows: how often the clone was seen (once, few, many), or a class if it is expanded.

d_call: NA
j_call: TRBJ2-1
v_call: TRBV7-9
clone_size: NA
cdr3_nt: TGTGCCAGCAGCTTATACGGGATCAGCTCCTACAATGAGCAGTTCTTC
cdr3_aa: CASSLYGISSYNEQFF

d_call: NA
j_call: TRBJ1-4
v_call: TRBV5-1
clone_size: many
cdr3_nt: TGCGCCAGCAGCTTGGGGTTGGGGACTAATGAAAAACTGTTTTTT
cdr3_aa: CASSLGLGTNEKLFF

d_call: NA
j_call: TRBJ1-1
v_call: TRBV20-1
clone_size: many
cdr3_nt: TGCAGTGCTAGAGGTCCGTTTCTGAACACTGAAGCTTTCTTT
cdr3_aa: CSARGPFLNTEAFF

d_call: NA
j_call: TRBJ2-1
v_call: TRBV3-1
clone_size: NA
cdr3_nt: TGTGCCAGCAGCCAAAGGGCGACCAGGGATGAGCAGTTCTTC
cdr3_aa: CASSQRATRDEQFF

d_call: NA
j_call: TRBJ2-2
v_call: TRBV19
clone_size: few
cdr3_nt: TGTGCCAGTAGTGCAGGGCCCGGCGGGGAGCTGTTTTTT
cdr3_aa: CASSAGPGGELFF

d_call: TRBD1
j_call: TRBJ2-1
v_call: TRBV5-5
clone_size: many
cdr3_nt: TGTGCCAGCAGCTTTGGACAGGGGGCGCGGAATGAGCAGTTCTTC
cdr3_aa: CASSFGQGARNEQFF

d_call: TRBD1
j_call: TRBJ1-1
v_call: TRBV7-2
clone_size: many
cdr3_nt: TGTGCCAGCAGCTTAACGTTTTGGACAGGGGTTAATGAAGCTTTCTTT
cdr3_aa: CASSLTFWTGVNEAFF

d_call: NA
j_call: TRBJ2-1
v_call: TRBV7-9
clone_size: NA
cdr3_nt: TGTGCCAGCAGCTTAGTAGCGGACCACAGTGAGCAGTTCTTC
cdr3_aa: CASSLVADHSEQFF

d_call: NA
j_call: TRBJ2-3
v_call: TRBV7-2
clone_size: few
cdr3_nt: TGTGCCAGCAGGACCGGGGGACCCACAGATACGCAGTATTTT
cdr3_aa: CASRTGGPTDTQYF

d_call: NA
j_call: TRBJ2-3
v_call: TRBV12-3/TRBV12-4
clone_size: many
cdr3_nt: TGTGCCAGCAGCGACCTGGGTAGGGACCCCACAGATACGCAGTATTTT
cdr3_aa: CASSDLGRDPTDTQYF

d_call: NA
j_call: TRBJ2-2
v_call: TRBV20-1
clone_size: many
cdr3_nt: TGCAGTGCCCTGGTCCAGGCGGACACCGGGGAGCTGTTTTTT
cdr3_aa: CSALVQADTGELFF

d_call: NA
j_call: TRBJ2-5
v_call: TRBV10-2
clone_size: few
cdr3_nt: TGCGCCAGCAGTGAGATGACGGCGCGGACAGTCGAGACCCAGTACTTC
cdr3_aa: CASSEMTARTVETQYF

d_call: TRBD2
j_call: TRBJ2-3
v_call: TRBV5-1
clone_size: many
cdr3_nt: TGCGCCAGCAGCTTCGGGACTAGCGGGATTAGCACAGATACGCAGTATTTT
cdr3_aa: CASSFGTSGISTDTQYF

d_call: NA
j_call: TRBJ1-1
v_call: TRBV12-3/TRBV12-4
clone_size: many
cdr3_nt: TGTGCCAGCAGTTTCTCAGTCCTGAGGGCTTTCTTT
cdr3_aa: CASSFSVLRAFF

d_call: NA
j_call: TRBJ1-1
v_call: TRBV6-5
clone_size: many
cdr3_nt: TGTGCCAGCAGTTACGCAGGCCTGAACACTGAAGCTTTCTTT
cdr3_aa: CASSYAGLNTEAFF

d_call: TRBD2
j_call: TRBJ2-5
v_call: TRBV10-2
clone_size: few
cdr3_nt: TGCGCCAGCAGTGAGTCGAAACTAGCGGGAGAGAGGTGGCAAGAGACCCAGTACTTC
cdr3_aa: CASSESKLAGERWQETQYF

d_call: NA
j_call: TRBJ1-2
v_call: TRBV4-2
clone_size: NA
cdr3_nt: TGTGCCAGCAGCCAAGCGGCACGCGGTGGCTTGGATGGCTACACCTTC
cdr3_aa: CASSQAARGGLDGYTF

d_call: NA
j_call: TRBJ1-1
v_call: TRBV6-1
clone_size: few
cdr3_nt: TGTGCCAGCAGTGAAGCAGGGAGACACGAAGCTTTCTTT
cdr3_aa: CASSEAGRHEAFF

d_call: NA
j_call: TRBJ1-6
v_call: TRBV5-1
clone_size: many
cdr3_nt: TGCGCCAGCAGTCCTCAGGGCTCCTATAATTCACCCCTCCACTTT
cdr3_aa: CASSPQGSYNSPLHF

d_call: TRBD2
j_call: TRBJ2-5
v_call: TRBV15
clone_size: many
cdr3_nt: TGTGCCACCAGCGCCCTGACTAGCCCTGGAGAGACCCAGTACTTC
cdr3_aa: CATSALTSPGETQYF

d_call: NA
j_call: TRBJ2-1
v_call: TRBV7-2
clone_size: NA
cdr3_nt: TGTGCCAGCAGCTCCCATTCGTCCTACAATGAGCAGTTCTTC
cdr3_aa: CASSSHSSYNEQFF

d_call: TRBD1
j_call: TRBJ2-7
v_call: TRBV18
clone_size: NA
cdr3_nt: TGTGCCAGCTCACACATATCCGGGACAGGGGTCGGGGAGCAGTACTTC
cdr3_aa: CASSHISGTGVGEQYF

d_call: NA
j_call: TRBJ1-2
v_call: TRBV12-3/TRBV12-4
clone_size: many
cdr3_nt: TGTGCCAGCAGTTTTCTGGGGGGCACATCTAACTATGGCTACACCTTC
cdr3_aa: CASSFLGGTSNYGYTF

d_call: NA
j_call: TRBJ2-1
v_call: TRBV4-1
clone_size: many
cdr3_nt: TGCGCCAGCAGCCAGGGACATGAGCAGTTCTTC
cdr3_aa: CASSQGHEQFF

d_call: NA
j_call: TRBJ2-7
v_call: TRBV18
clone_size: NA
cdr3_nt: TGTGCCAGCTCACCGAGCATGTCCTACGAGCAGTACTTC
cdr3_aa: CASSPSMSYEQYF

d_call: TRBD2
j_call: TRBJ2-1
v_call: TRBV2
clone_size: many
cdr3_nt: TGTGCCAGCCTGGTCACTAGCGGGGGGCCCAATGAGCAGTTCTTC
cdr3_aa: CASLVTSGGPNEQFF

d_call: TRBD2
j_call: TRBJ2-5
v_call: TRBV20-1
clone_size: many
cdr3_nt: TGCAGTGCCACCTTAGCGGGGGGCCGGGAGACCCAGTACTTC
cdr3_aa: CSATLAGGRETQYF

d_call: TRBD1
j_call: TRBJ1-2
v_call: TRBV20-1
clone_size: many
cdr3_nt: TGCAGTGCCCCGGACAGGAGCAACTATGGCTACACCTTC
cdr3_aa: CSAPDRSNYGYTF

d_call: NA
j_call: TRBJ2-5
v_call: TRBV20-1
clone_size: few
cdr3_nt: TGCAGTGCTAGTTGGCTAGCGTCAAAGACCCAGTACTTC
cdr3_aa: CSASWLASKTQYF

d_call: TRBD1
j_call: TRBJ1-1
v_call: TRBV7-2
clone_size: NA
cdr3_nt: TGTGCCAGCAGCCAACAGGGGGCACGCACTGAAGCTTTCTTT
cdr3_aa: CASSQQGARTEAFF

d_call: TRBD1
j_call: TRBJ1-4
v_call: TRBV28
clone_size: many
cdr3_nt: TGTGCCAGCAGTTCTAGAAGCGACAGGGGGCAAAGTAATGAAAAACTGTTTTTT
cdr3_aa: CASSSRSDRGQSNEKLFF

d_call: NA
j_call: TRBJ2-6
v_call: TRBV29-1
clone_size: many
cdr3_nt: TGCAGCGTTGCACCGAGCTCTGGGGCCAACGTCCTGACTTTC
cdr3_aa: CSVAPSSGANVLTF

d_call: NA
j_call: TRBJ2-1
v_call: TRBV5-1
clone_size: many
cdr3_nt: TGCGCCAGCAGCTTGGGTGAGGGCTCCTACAATGAGCAGTTCTTC
cdr3_aa: CASSLGEGSYNEQFF

d_call: TRBD2
j_call: TRBJ2-3
v_call: TRBV20-1
clone_size: few
cdr3_nt: TGCAGTGCTAGAACTGGGCGGGGGGGCTATACAGATACGCAGTATTTT
cdr3_aa: CSARTGRGGYTDTQYF

d_call: NA
j_call: TRBJ1-2
v_call: TRBV5-1
clone_size: many
cdr3_nt: TGCGCCAGCAGCTTGGTAGAGGCGGGAGGATCGTATGGCTACACCTTC
cdr3_aa: CASSLVEAGGSYGYTF

d_call: NA
j_call: TRBJ2-6
v_call: TRBV25-1
clone_size: many
cdr3_nt: TGTGCCAGCAGTGAATCGGGGAGGACGGTCTCTGGGGCCAACGTCCTGACTTTC
cdr3_aa: CASSESGRTVSGANVLTF

d_call: NA
j_call: TRBJ1-2
v_call: TRBV5-6
clone_size: many
cdr3_nt: TGTGCCAGCAGCCCGTTCGGAGGTTCCGGGGGTGACTATGGCTACACCTTC
cdr3_aa: CASSPFGGSGGDYGYTF

d_call: NA
j_call: TRBJ1-1
v_call: TRBV4-1
clone_size: few
cdr3_nt: TGCGCCAGCAGCCCGCTAGGAAGTGGGAACACTGAAGCTTTCTTT
cdr3_aa: CASSPLGSGNTEAFF

d_call: NA
j_call: TRBJ2-7
v_call: TRBV29-1
clone_size: many
cdr3_nt: TGCAGCGTTGTGACCGGCTACGAGCAGTACTTC
cdr3_aa: CSVVTGYEQYF

d_call: NA
j_call: TRBJ1-1
v_call: TRBV5-1
clone_size: many
cdr3_nt: TGCGCCAGCAGCTTGGTCGGGGGCCAAAACACTGAAGCTTTCTTT
cdr3_aa: CASSLVGGQNTEAFF

d_call: NA
j_call: TRBJ1-5
v_call: TRBV12-3/TRBV12-4
clone_size: many
cdr3_nt: TGTGCCAGCAGTTCTTTTAGGACAGACAATCAGCCCCAGCATTTT
cdr3_aa: CASSSFRTDNQPQHF

d_call: NA
j_call: TRBJ2-1
v_call: TRBV5-4
clone_size: few
cdr3_nt: TGTGCCAGCAGCTTGGAAGGGGAACAGTTCTTC
cdr3_aa: CASSLEGEQFF